The table lists the clone carrying this T cell receptor (beta chain) with a count of one. Its antigen is undetermined. The germline V gene encodes CDR1 WNHNN and CDR2 SYGVQD (reference sequence). CDR3 length equals 16 residues. Trimming took 0 bases from V and 3 from J, leaving 15 bases between them. This sample was included in a study of shared clonotypes between healthy human individuals. General study points: Clonotype sharing across a few donors was observed for around 5% of naive CD4 clonotypes. Clonotype sharing among donors was expected to depend on sequencing depth.

The table came from immunoSEQ multiplex PCR; TCRdb's copy has only in-frame clones and leaves some out. The table records roughly 1,100,000 clones, about three quarters of them present only once. Only Caucasian adults living in Nashville, Tennessee made up the donor group. Naive CD4+ cells were CD45RA-selected; the remaining cells were memory. This chain connects TRBV10-1 to TRBJ2-7; D is perhaps TRBD1 (5 bases). Source material: memory CD4+ T cells sorted from blood. Described subset: CD45RA-negative fraction. The TCR originated in a man aged 18 to 30 in good health. The CDR3 region is CASSESTWGGRYEQYF. CDR3 nucleotide sequence: TGCGCCAGCAGTGAGTCGACGTGGGGCGGCCGCTACGAGCAGTACTTC.